This is a list of T cell receptor beta chains from one sample in a study of T cells in Graves' hyperthyroidism and ophthalmopathy. TCRdb re-derived calls from the multiplex PCR reads in MiXCR, one entry per CDR3 protein. Among some 370,000 distinct CDR3 sequences listed, over 12% were seen once. The sample taken for sequencing was blood. The receptors originated from a man in his fifties or sixties with Graves' ophthalmopathy. Each CDR3 is given with its conserved first and last residue. Fields, in order: D gene, J gene, V gene, clone size, CDR3 protein, CDR3 DNA. The D gene is left open where the match is weak. Size is stated for part of the rows, as once, few or many counts, or as a class when the clone is expanded.

>NA|TRBJ1-1|TRBV19|NA
CASTPGRMNTEALF
TGTGCCAGTACTCCGGGACGGATGAACACTGAAGCTCTCTTT
>NA|TRBJ2-4|TRBV5-6|few
CASRQNGGVIQYF
TGTGCCAGCAGGCAAAACGGAGGGGTCATTCAGTACTTC
>TRBD2|TRBJ2-1|TRBV25-1|NA
CASSEGAGGRYNEQFF
TGTGCCAGCAGTGAGGGGGCGGGAGGTCGGTACAATGAGCAGTTCTTC
>NA|TRBJ2-7|TRBV20-1|few
CSATISPDYEQYF
TGCAGTGCGACAATATCGCCGGACTACGAGCAGTACTTC
>TRBD1|TRBJ2-5|TRBV2|many
CAREDRESYKTQYF
TGTGCCAGGGAAGACAGGGAATCCTACAAGACCCAGTACTTC
>NA|TRBJ2-5|TRBV27|many
CASHGSVTETQYF
TGTGCCAGCCACGGAAGCGTTACGGAGACCCAGTACTTC
>TRBD1|TRBJ2-2|TRBV19|few
CASITGGWAGELFF
TGTGCCAGTATCACAGGGGGATGGGCCGGGGAGCTGTTTTTT
>TRBD2|TRBJ2-7|TRBV5-1|many
CASKDSSGSTYEQYF
TGCGCCAGCAAGGATTCTAGCGGGAGCACCTACGAGCAGTACTTC
>NA|TRBJ1-1|TRBV5-1|NA
CASSADAQGPEAFF
TGCGCCAGCAGCGCTGACGCGCAGGGTCCTGAAGCTTTCTTT
>TRBD1|TRBJ1-1|TRBV6-4|NA
CASSERAAGGINTEAFF
TGTGCCAGCAGTGAACGTGCGGCAGGGGGCATAAACACTGAAGCTTTCTTT
>NA|TRBJ2-6|TRBV12-3/TRBV12-4|few
CASSFTGRFSGANVLTF
TGTGCCAGCAGTTTTACAGGGAGGTTCTCTGGGGCCAACGTCCTGACTTTC
>NA|TRBJ2-1|TRBV12-3/TRBV12-4|many
CASSFSGSSDEQFF
TGTGCCAGCAGTTTTTCTGGGAGTTCGGATGAGCAGTTCTTC
>TRBD2|TRBJ2-1|TRBV28|NA
CASRNRRLGLAGNSEQFF
TGTGCCAGCAGAAACCGGCGCCTAGGGCTAGCGGGAAATAGTGAGCAGTTCTTC
>TRBD2|TRBJ2-5|TRBV4-2|NA
CASSQDFLAGVETQYF
TGTGCCAGCAGCCAAGATTTTCTAGCGGGAGTTGAGACCCAGTACTTC